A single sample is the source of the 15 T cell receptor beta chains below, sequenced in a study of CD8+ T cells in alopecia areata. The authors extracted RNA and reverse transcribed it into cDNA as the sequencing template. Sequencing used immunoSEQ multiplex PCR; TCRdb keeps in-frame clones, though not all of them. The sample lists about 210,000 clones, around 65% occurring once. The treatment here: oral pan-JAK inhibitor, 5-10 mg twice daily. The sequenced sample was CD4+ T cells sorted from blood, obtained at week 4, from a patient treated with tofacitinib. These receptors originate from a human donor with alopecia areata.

The CDR3 region has the DNA TGTGCCAGCGCAACGGGACTCCCGGCGCCGACCCAGTACTTC. Protein: CASATGLPAPTQYF. V gene TRBV6-1 combines with J gene TRBJ2-5, with a weak D call TRBD2 (6 bases). V was clipped by 8 bases and J by 7 bases, with 20 bases between them. The CDR3 extends over 14 amino acids. Germline CDR1 MNHNS, CDR2 SASEGT.

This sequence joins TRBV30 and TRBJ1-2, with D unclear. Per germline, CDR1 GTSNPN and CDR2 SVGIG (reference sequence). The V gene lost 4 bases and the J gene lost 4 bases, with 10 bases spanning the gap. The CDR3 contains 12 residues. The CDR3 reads CAWMGTFYGYTF. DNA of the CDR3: TGTGCCTGGATGGGCACGTTCTATGGCTACACCTTC.

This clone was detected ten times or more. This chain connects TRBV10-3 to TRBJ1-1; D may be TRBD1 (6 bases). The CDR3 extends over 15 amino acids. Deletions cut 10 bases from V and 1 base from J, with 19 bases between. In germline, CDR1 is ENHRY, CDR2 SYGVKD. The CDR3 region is CASYQRGGPNTEAFF. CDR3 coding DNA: TGTGCCAGCTACCAAAGGGGGGGCCCGAACACTGAAGCTTTCTTT.

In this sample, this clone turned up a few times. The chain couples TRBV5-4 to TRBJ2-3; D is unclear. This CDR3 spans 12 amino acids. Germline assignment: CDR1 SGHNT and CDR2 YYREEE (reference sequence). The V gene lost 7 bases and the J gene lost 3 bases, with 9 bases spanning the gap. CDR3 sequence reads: CASDVGTDTQYF. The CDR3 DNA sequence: TGTGCCAGCGACGTGGGGACAGATACGCAGTATTTT.

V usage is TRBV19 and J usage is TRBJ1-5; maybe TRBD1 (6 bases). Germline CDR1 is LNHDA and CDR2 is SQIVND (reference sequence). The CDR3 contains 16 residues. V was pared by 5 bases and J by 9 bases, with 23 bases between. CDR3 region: CASSPPPRGTDVPQHF. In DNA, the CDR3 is TGTGCCAGTAGTCCCCCCCCGAGGGGGACCGATGTGCCCCAGCATTTT.

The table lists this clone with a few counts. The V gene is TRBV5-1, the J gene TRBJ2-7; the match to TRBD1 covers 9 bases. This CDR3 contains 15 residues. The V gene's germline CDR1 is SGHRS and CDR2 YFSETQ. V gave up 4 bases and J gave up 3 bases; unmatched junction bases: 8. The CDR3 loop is CASSPRDRAVYEQYF. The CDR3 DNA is TGCGCCAGCAGCCCCCGGGACAGGGCCGTCTACGAGCAGTACTTC.

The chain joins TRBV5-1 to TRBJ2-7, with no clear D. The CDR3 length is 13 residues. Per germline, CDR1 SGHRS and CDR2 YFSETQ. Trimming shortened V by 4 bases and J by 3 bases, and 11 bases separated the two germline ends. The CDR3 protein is CASSENFNYEQYF. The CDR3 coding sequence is TGCGCCAGCAGCGAGAACTTCAACTACGAGCAGTACTTC.

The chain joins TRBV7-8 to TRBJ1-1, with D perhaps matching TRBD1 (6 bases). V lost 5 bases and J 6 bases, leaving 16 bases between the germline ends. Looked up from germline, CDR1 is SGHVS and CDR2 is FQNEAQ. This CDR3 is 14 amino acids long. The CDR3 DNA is TGTGCCAGCAGCCCGCGGGAGGGGGGGGCTGAAGCTTTCTTT. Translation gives CASSPREGGAEAFF.

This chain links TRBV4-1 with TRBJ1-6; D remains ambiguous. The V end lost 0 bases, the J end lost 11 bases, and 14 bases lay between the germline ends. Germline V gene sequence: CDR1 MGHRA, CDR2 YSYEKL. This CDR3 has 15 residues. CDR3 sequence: CASSQDYSKDAPLHF. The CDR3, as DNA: TGCGCCAGCAGCCAAGATTATTCGAAAGACGCACCCCTCCACTTT.

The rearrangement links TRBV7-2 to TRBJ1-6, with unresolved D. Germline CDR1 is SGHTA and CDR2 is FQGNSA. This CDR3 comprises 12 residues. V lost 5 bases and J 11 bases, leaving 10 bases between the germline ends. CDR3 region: CASSHEQPPLHF. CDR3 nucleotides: TGTGCCAGCAGCCACGAACAACCACCCCTCCACTTT. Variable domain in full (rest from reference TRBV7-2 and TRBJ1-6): GAGVSQSPSNKVTEKGKDVELRCDPISGHTALYWYRQSLGQGLEFLIYFQGNSAPDKSGLPSDRFSAERTGGSVSTLTIQRTQQEDSAVYLCASSHEQPPLHFGNGTRLTVT.

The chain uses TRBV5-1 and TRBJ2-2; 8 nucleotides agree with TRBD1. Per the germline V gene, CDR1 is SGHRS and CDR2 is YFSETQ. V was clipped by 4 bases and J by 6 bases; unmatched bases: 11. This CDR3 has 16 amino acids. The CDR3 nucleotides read TGCGCCAGCAGCACAGGACAGGGAGCTGGCGCCGGGGAGCTGTTTTTT. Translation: CASSTGQGAGAGELFF.

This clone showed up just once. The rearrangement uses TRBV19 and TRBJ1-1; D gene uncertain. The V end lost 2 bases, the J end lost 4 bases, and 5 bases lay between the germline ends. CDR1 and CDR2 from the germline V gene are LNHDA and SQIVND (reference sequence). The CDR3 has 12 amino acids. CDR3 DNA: TGTGCCAGTAGTATAAGAGCCACTGAAGCTTTCTTT. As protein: CASSIRATEAFF. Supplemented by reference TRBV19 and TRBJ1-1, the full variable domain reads DGGITQSPKYLFRKEGQNVTLSCEQNLNHDAMYWYRQDPGQGLRLIYYSQIVNDFQKGDIAEGYSVSREKKESFPLTVTSAQKNPTAFYLCASSIRATEAFFGQGTRLTVV.

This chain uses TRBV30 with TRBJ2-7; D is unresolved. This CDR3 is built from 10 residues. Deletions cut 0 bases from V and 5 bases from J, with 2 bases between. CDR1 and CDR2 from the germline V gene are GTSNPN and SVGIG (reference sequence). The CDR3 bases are TGTGCCTGGAGTGTGAACGAGCAGTACTTC. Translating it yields CAWSVNEQYF.

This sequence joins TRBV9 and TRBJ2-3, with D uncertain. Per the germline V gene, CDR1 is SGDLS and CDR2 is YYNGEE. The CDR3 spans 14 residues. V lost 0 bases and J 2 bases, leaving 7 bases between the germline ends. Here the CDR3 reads CASSVEAFTDTQYF. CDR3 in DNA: TGTGCCAGCAGCGTAGAGGCGTTCACAGATACGCAGTATTTT. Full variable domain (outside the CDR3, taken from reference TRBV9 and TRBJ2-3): DSGVTQTPKHLITATGQRVTLRCSPRSGDLSVYWYQQSLDQGLQFLIQYYNGEERAKGNILERFSAQQFPDLHSELNLSSLELGDSALYFCASSVEAFTDTQYFGPGTRLTVL.

The CDR3 DNA sequence: TGTGCCAGCAGCTTCGGGACAGGGGGCACAGAGACCCAGTACTTC. Translated, it gives CASSFGTGGTETQYF. This chain connects TRBV7-2 to TRBJ2-5; the match to TRBD1 covers 12 bases. The CDR3 runs 15 residues. V lost 3 bases, J lost 4 bases, and 3 bases stayed unmatched. Germline loops: CDR1 SGHTA, CDR2 FQGNSA.